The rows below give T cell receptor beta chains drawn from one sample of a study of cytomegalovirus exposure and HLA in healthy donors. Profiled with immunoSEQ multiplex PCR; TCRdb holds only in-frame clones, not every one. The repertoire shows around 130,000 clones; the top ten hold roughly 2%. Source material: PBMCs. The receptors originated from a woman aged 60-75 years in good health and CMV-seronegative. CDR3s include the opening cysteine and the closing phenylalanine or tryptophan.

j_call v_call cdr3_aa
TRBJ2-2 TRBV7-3 CASSFGREAGELFF
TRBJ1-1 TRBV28 CASSFGTGGYTEAFF
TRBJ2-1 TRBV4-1 CASSQDSAFTSSYNEQFF
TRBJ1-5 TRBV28 CASSLGTANQPQHF
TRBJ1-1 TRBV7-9 CASSFGPRGTEAFF
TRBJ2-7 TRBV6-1 CASILDSYRSYEQYF
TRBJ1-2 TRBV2 CASSANPSRRVYGYTF
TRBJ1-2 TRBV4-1 CASSQAGVGYTF
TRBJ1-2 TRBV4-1 CASSQDRTGGYTF
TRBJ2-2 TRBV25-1 CATEGGGSTGELFF
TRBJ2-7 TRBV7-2 CASTYGGTYEQYF
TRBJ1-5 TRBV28 CASSLQSRDQPQHF
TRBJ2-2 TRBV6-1 CASSVQGYTGELFF